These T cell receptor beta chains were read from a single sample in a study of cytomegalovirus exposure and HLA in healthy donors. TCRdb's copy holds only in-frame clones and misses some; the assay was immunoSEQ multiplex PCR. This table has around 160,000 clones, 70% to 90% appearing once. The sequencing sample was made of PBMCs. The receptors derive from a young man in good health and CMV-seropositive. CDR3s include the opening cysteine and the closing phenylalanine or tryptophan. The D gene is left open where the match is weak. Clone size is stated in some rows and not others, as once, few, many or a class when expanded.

CDR3nt: TGCAGCGTGGAGGACAGGGTCGCCTACAATGAGCAGTTCTTC; CDR3aa: CSVEDRVAYNEQFF; j_gene: TRBJ2-1; d_gene: TRBD1; abundance: .; v_gene: TRBV29-1
CDR3nt: TGTGCCAGCTCACCAAGCAGCGGGGGGGCCGGGTCCTCATACGAGCAGTACTTC; CDR3aa: CASSPSSGGAGSSYEQYF; j_gene: TRBJ2-7; d_gene: TRBD2; abundance: .; v_gene: TRBV18
CDR3nt: TGTGCCAGCGGGGGCCGGGAAAAACTGTTTTTT; CDR3aa: CASGGREKLFF; j_gene: TRBJ1-4; d_gene: .; abundance: .; v_gene: TRBV2
CDR3nt: TGTGCCAGTAGTATGCGGCGGGGGGGGTACAATGAGCAGTTCTTC; CDR3aa: CASSMRRGGYNEQFF; j_gene: TRBJ2-1; d_gene: TRBD2; abundance: .; v_gene: TRBV19
CDR3nt: TGCGCCAGCAGCCCCAGCGGGGGGGCTGTAGAGACCCAGTACTTC; CDR3aa: CASSPSGGAVETQYF; j_gene: TRBJ2-5; d_gene: TRBD2; abundance: .; v_gene: TRBV5-1
CDR3nt: TGTGCCAGCAGTGAAGGCGGGATCTATGGCTACACCTTC; CDR3aa: CASSEGGIYGYTF; j_gene: TRBJ1-2; d_gene: .; abundance: .; v_gene: TRBV6-5
CDR3nt: TGCGCCAGCAGCCAAGAGATTACAGGGGGCTCCCTCAACACCATATATTTT; CDR3aa: CASSQEITGGSLNTIYF; j_gene: TRBJ1-3; d_gene: TRBD1; abundance: few; v_gene: TRBV4-3
CDR3nt: TGTGCCAGCAGCCAAGTCTCGGGACTAGCAATAGAGACCCAGTACTTC; CDR3aa: CASSQVSGLAIETQYF; j_gene: TRBJ2-5; d_gene: TRBD2; abundance: once; v_gene: TRBV4-2
CDR3nt: TGTGCCAGCAGTTTATCGCCCACTACGAACACTGAAGCTTTCTTT; CDR3aa: CASSLSPTTNTEAFF; j_gene: TRBJ1-1; d_gene: .; abundance: .; v_gene: TRBV27
CDR3nt: TGTGCCAGCAGCTCTATACCTCAAGGGGCCGTCGGTCAGCCCCAGCATTTT; CDR3aa: CASSSIPQGAVGQPQHF; j_gene: TRBJ1-5; d_gene: .; abundance: .; v_gene: TRBV11-2
CDR3nt: TGCGCCAGCAGCCAAGTACTAGCGGGGACCCTCACAGATACGCAGTATTTT; CDR3aa: CASSQVLAGTLTDTQYF; j_gene: TRBJ2-3; d_gene: TRBD2; abundance: .; v_gene: TRBV4-1
CDR3nt: TGTGCCAGCAGTCCCCCGGGCAGGGGGCGGGAGACCCAGTACTTC; CDR3aa: CASSPPGRGRETQYF; j_gene: TRBJ2-5; d_gene: TRBD1; abundance: .; v_gene: TRBV6-5
CDR3nt: TGTGCCAGTAGTGCCCCCGCAGGGGACTACGAGCAGTACTTC; CDR3aa: CASSAPAGDYEQYF; j_gene: TRBJ2-7; d_gene: .; abundance: .; v_gene: TRBV19
CDR3nt: TGTGCCAGCAGCCCCAGGGGGCGGGCTGAAGCTTTCTTT; CDR3aa: CASSPRGRAEAFF; j_gene: TRBJ1-1; d_gene: TRBD1; abundance: few; v_gene: TRBV5-6
CDR3nt: TGTGCCAGCAGCTCGCCCGAGCGAGACTACGAGCAGTACTTC; CDR3aa: CASSSPERDYEQYF; j_gene: TRBJ2-7; d_gene: .; abundance: .; v_gene: TRBV7-9
CDR3nt: TGCAGCGTTGATTCCGGGGAAGCTTTCTTT; CDR3aa: CSVDSGEAFF; j_gene: TRBJ1-1; d_gene: .; abundance: .; v_gene: TRBV29-1